The 2 T cell receptor beta chains presented below share a single source sample, sequenced in a study of shared clonotypes between healthy human individuals. Profiled with immunoSEQ multiplex PCR; TCRdb holds only in-frame clones, not every one. This sample yields millions of clones, of which over 85% are seen a single time; 0.1% to 0.15% belongs to the top ten. Sequencing was done on a sample of naive CD4+ T cells sorted from blood. Subset given: CD45RA+ positively selected. The receptors originated from a young man in good health.

This clone has ten or more counts. This chain connects TRBV7-9 to TRBJ2-7; D might be TRBD2 (6 bases). The length of the CDR3 is 14 residues. The germline CDR1 and CDR2 sequences are SEHNR and FQNEAQ (reference sequence). V was pared by 4 bases and J by 4 bases, with 14 bases between. The CDR3 DNA reads TGTGCCAGCAGCTCTCCGGGAGCTCTTTACGAGCAGTACTTC. It translates to CASSSPGALYEQYF.

As concerns this clone: This same CDR3 is encoded by further DNA sequences in the sample. The CDR3 spells CASSPGTGGQPQHF. The CDR3 coding sequence is TGTGCCAGCTCACCCGGGACAGGGGGTCAGCCCCAGCATTTT. This chain links TRBV18 with TRBJ1-5; TRBD1 agrees at 11 bases. With 3 bases clipped from V and 6 bases from J, the junction kept 1 base outside the gene matches. The CDR3 has 14 residues. Looked up from germline, CDR1 is KGHSH and CDR2 is LQKENI.